The 21 T cell receptor beta chains in this list originate from one sample, sequenced in a study of control samples from healthy donors and cancer patients. TCRdb's table, derived via immunoSEQ multiplex PCR, lists solely in-frame clones and lacks some. The sample contains 25,000 to 30,000 clones, 87% of which appear only once. Sequencing was carried out using formalin-fixed, paraffin-embedded tissue. These receptors were collected from a female donor with melanoma.

V usage is TRBV28 and J usage is TRBJ2-3; D call uncertain. The V gene lost 7 bases and the J gene lost 2 bases, with 7 bases spanning the gap. The CDR3 covers 12 residues. Germline CDR1 MDHEN, CDR2 SYDVKM. CDR3 coding DNA: TGTGCCAGCACCACTTCCACAGATACGCAGTATTTT. This translates into CASTTSTDTQYF. Supplemented by reference TRBV28 and TRBJ2-3, the full variable domain reads DVKVTQSSRYLVKRTGEKVFLECVQDMDHENMFWYRQDPGLGLRLIYFSYDVKMKEKGDIPEGYSVSREKKERFSLILESASTNQTSMYLCASTTSTDTQYFGPGTRLTVL.

This clone was observed once. V gene TRBV4-1 combines with J gene TRBJ1-1, with D unclear. The CDR3 is 13 residues long. The V and J ends lost 3 bases and 3 bases respectively, with 8 bases between them. In germline, CDR1 is MGHRA, CDR2 YSYEKL. This CDR3 reads CASSQGLDTEAFF. For the CDR3, the DNA is TGCGCCAGCAGCCAGGGCTTAGACACTGAAGCTTTCTTT.

This rearrangement joins TRBV3-1 (or the pseudogene TRBV3-2) to TRBJ1-2; possible D gene TRBD1, 5 bases. The CDR3 has 12 amino acids. The V end lost 3 bases, the J end lost 10 bases, and 12 bases lay between the germline ends. The germline V gene encodes CDR1 LGHDT and CDR2 YNNKEL (reference sequence). CDR3 DNA: TGTGCCAGCAGCCACGGGGACGCCTACTACACCTTC. Its translation is CASSHGDAYYTF.

This clone was found a few times. The chain employs TRBV2 and TRBJ1-1, with D perhaps TRBD1 (6 bases). Deletions cut 3 bases from V and 6 bases from J, with 11 bases between. The CDR3 is 13 amino acids. The germline CDR1 and CDR2 sequences are SNHLY and FYNNEI. DNA of the CDR3: TGTGCCAGCAGTGACATGGGGGCGGCTGAAGCTTTCTTT. Translation: CASSDMGAAEAFF.

The V and J genes are TRBV10-3 and TRBJ1-1; 7 nucleotides agree with TRBD1. Trimming cost V 2 bases and J 4 bases; bases outside gene matches: 19. There are 19 residues in the CDR3. From germline, CDR1 is ENHRY and CDR2 SYGVKD. CDR3 residues: CAISEPERGEQGRGTEAFF. The CDR3 DNA reads as TGTGCCATCAGTGAGCCAGAGAGGGGGGAACAGGGGAGGGGCACTGAAGCTTTCTTT.

The chain carries TRBV14 and TRBJ1-3; no clear D gene. V lost 4 bases to trimming and J lost 0 bases, with 28 bases between them. The germline V gene has CDR1 SGHDN and CDR2 FVKESK. The CDR3 runs to 21 residues. CDR3 in DNA: TGTGCCAGCAGCCCAAAACACGTGTTAGGACGCTACCCGGACTCTGGAAACACCATATATTTT. Protein product: CASSPKHVLGRYPDSGNTIYF. The variable domain in full, completed from reference TRBV14 and TRBJ1-3, reads EAGVTQFPSHSVIEKGQTVTLRCDPISGHDNLYWYRRVMGKEIKFLLHFVKESKQDESGMPNNRFLAERTGGTYSTLKVQPAELEDSGVYFCASSPKHVLGRYPDSGNTIYFGEGSWLTVV.

V gene TRBV5-4 combines with J gene TRBJ2-3; 10 bases map to TRBD1. The CDR3 length is 15 residues. J gave up 3 bases and V 1 base, and 2 bases lay outside the gene matches. Germline V CDR1 and CDR2: SGHNT, YYREEE (reference sequence). The CDR3 bases are TGTGCCAGCAGCTTGAAGGACAGGGGGACAGATACGCAGTATTTT. Translation: CASSLKDRGTDTQYF.

The DNA of the CDR3 is TGTGCCAGCAGCAAAGTAGGGGGAGGGGTTAGCAATCAGCCCCAGCATTTT. Protein sequence: CASSKVGGGVSNQPQHF. The chain joins TRBV21-1 to TRBJ1-5. TRBV21-1 is listed as a pseudogene. The CDR3 is 17 amino acids.

The chain uses TRBV7-9 and TRBJ2-3, with D unclear. The CDR3 loop spans 13 amino acids. V lost 7 bases and J lost 2, with 10 bases in between. Germline-derived CDR1 and CDR2 are SEHNR and FQNEAQ (reference sequence). The CDR3 region has the DNA TGTGCCAGCACCTGGTCCTCCACAGATACGCAGTATTTT. It translates to CASTWSSTDTQYF.

The chain combines TRBV19 with TRBJ2-3; D possibly matches TRBD1 or TRBD2 (5 bases each). Germline CDR1 is LNHDA and CDR2 is SQIVND (reference sequence). The CDR3 is 14 amino acids. The ends were cut back, 5 bases at V and 4 bases at J, with 13 bases in the middle. This chain's CDR3 is CASSHRGRADTQYF. CDR3 DNA sequence: TGTGCCAGTAGTCATCGGGGCCGGGCAGATACGCAGTATTTT. The variable domain in full, completed from reference TRBV19 and TRBJ2-3, reads DGGITQSPKYLFRKEGQNVTLSCEQNLNHDAMYWYRQDPGQGLRLIYYSQIVNDFQKGDIAEGYSVSREKKESFPLTVTSAQKNPTAFYLCASSHRGRADTQYFGPGTRLTVL.

The chain recombines TRBV12-3 or TRBV12-4 with TRBJ1-3; D unresolved. Trimming pared 2 bases from V and 4 bases from J, leaving 6 bases between. CDR3 length equals 13 residues. CDR3 sequence (DNA): TGTGCCAGCAGTTTAACCCCCGGAAACACCATATATTTT. It encodes CASSLTPGNTIYF.

This chain uses TRBV4-2 with TRBJ2-4; no reliable D call. Trimming stripped 1 base from V and 16 bases from J, with 20 bases between. This CDR3 contains 14 residues. In germline, CDR1 is LGHNA, CDR2 YNFKEQ. The CDR3 loop reads CASSQAVTDRLIYF. The DNA of the CDR3 is TGTGCCAGCAGCCAAGCGGTAACAGATCGGTTAATCTACTTC.

The chain joins TRBV30 to TRBJ2-3; 11 bases align to TRBD1. The CDR3 is 15 amino acids. Germline V gene sequence: CDR1 GTSNPN, CDR2 SVGIG (reference sequence). The J segment lost 1 base and the V segment lost 4 bases, leaving 4 bases of the junction unmatched. The CDR3 DNA sequence: TGTGCCTGGACAGGACAGGGGGCGGGCACAGATACGCAGTATTTT. Protein product: CAWTGQGAGTDTQYF. Drawing the rest from reference TRBV30 and TRBJ2-3, the complete variable domain is SQTIHQWPATLVQPVGSPLSLECTVEGTSNPNLYWYRQAAGRGLQLLFYSVGIGQISSEVPQNLSASRPQDRQFILSSKKLLLSDSGFYLCAWTGQGAGTDTQYFGPGTRLTVL.

This chain links TRBV6-5 with TRBJ1-1; D may be TRBD1 (5 bases). The CDR3 is 14 amino acids. Germline loops: CDR1 MNHEY, CDR2 SVGAGI. The V end was cut by 5 bases, the J end by 7 bases, with 17 bases between. The CDR3 sequence is CASSLTGHVVEAFF. CDR3 nucleotide sequence: TGTGCCAGCAGTCTTACAGGTCATGTGGTTGAAGCTTTCTTT.

The rearrangement uses TRBV27 and TRBJ2-7; TRBD2 aligns across 9 bases. The germline CDR1 and CDR2 sequences are MNHEY and SMNVEV (reference sequence). This CDR3 is 17 amino acids long. V shed 3 bases and J 2 bases; nucleotides not matched to a gene: 11. The CDR3 nucleotides are TGTGCCAGCAGTTTGACCGTACCTAGCGGGAACGCCTACGAGCAGTACTTC. This sequence encodes CASSLTVPSGNAYEQYF.

This chain connects TRBV7-2 to TRBJ1-2, with D hard to call. The V end lost 1 base, the J end lost 0 bases, and 9 bases lay between the germline ends. The CDR3 consists of 15 residues. Germline CDR1 is SGHTA and CDR2 is FQGNSA. CDR3 protein: CASSLEVSANYGYTF. In nucleotides, the CDR3 is TGTGCCAGCAGCTTAGAAGTCTCAGCTAACTATGGCTACACCTTC.

The genes are TRBV7-6 and TRBJ1-2; D unresolved. The CDR3 spans 14 residues. CDR1 is SGHVS, CDR2 FNYEAQ, per germline. V was trimmed by 5 bases and J by 3 bases, leaving 13 bases between them. CDR3 region: CASSLLDGDYGYTF. CDR3 nucleotide sequence: TGTGCCAGCAGCCTACTCGATGGGGACTATGGCTACACCTTC.

This chain links TRBV6-1 with TRBJ1-2; D not certain. Germline CDR1 and CDR2: MNHNS and SASEGT. V was cut by 1 base and J by 10 bases, with 16 bases left in between. This CDR3 has 14 residues. CDR3 bases: TGTGCCAGCAGTGAAGTTTTGGTCAGATCGGACTACACCTTC. Its translation is CASSEVLVRSDYTF.

The gene calls are TRBV6-6 and TRBJ2-7; D possibly matches TRBD1 or TRBD2 (6 bases each). Trimming shortened V by 0 bases and J by 5 bases, and 14 bases separated the two germline ends. CDR3 size: 15 residues. The V gene's germline CDR1 is MNHNY and CDR2 SVGAGI (reference sequence). CDR3 sequence: CASSYSGGQANEQYF. DNA of the CDR3: TGTGCCAGCAGTTACTCAGGGGGGCAGGCCAACGAGCAGTACTTC.

This chain uses TRBV5-1 with TRBJ1-2, with TRBD1 matching over 8 bases. From germline, CDR1 is SGHRS and CDR2 YFSETQ. V trimming: 0 bases; J trimming: 3 bases; junction bases outside the gene matches: 1. The CDR3 runs 14 residues. The CDR3 here is CASSLARGHYGYTF. The CDR3 region has the DNA TGCGCCAGCAGCTTGGCCAGGGGGCACTATGGCTACACCTTC.

CDR3 residues: CASSTTSGSAPAYNEQFF. CDR3 bases: TGTGCCAGCAGCACGACTAGCGGGAGCGCCCCCGCGTACAATGAGCAGTTCTTC. The rearrangement links TRBV7-2 to TRBJ2-1, with 12 bases lining up with TRBD2. The V gene's germline CDR1 is SGHTA and CDR2 FQGNSA. CDR3 length: 18 residues. The ends lost 5 bases at V and 4 bases at J; junction bases unmatched: 12.